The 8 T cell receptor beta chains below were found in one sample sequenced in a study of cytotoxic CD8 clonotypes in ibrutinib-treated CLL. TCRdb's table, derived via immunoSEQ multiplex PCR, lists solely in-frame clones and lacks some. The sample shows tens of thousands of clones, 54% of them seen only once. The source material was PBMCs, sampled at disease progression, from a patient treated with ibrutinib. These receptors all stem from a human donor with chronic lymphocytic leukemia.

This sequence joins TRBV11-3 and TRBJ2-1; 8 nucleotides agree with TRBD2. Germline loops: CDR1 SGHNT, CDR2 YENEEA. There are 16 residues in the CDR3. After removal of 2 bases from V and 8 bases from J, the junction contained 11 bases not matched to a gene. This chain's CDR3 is CASSLRIGLARDEQFF. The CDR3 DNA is TGTGCCAGCAGCTTAAGGATTGGACTAGCCCGCGATGAGCAGTTCTTC.

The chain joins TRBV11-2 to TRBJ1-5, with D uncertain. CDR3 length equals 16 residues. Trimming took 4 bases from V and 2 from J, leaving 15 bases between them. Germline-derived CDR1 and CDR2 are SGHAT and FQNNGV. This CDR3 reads CASSSGRPEGNQPQHF. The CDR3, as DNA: TGTGCCAGCAGCTCCGGACGTCCCGAGGGCAATCAGCCCCAGCATTTT.

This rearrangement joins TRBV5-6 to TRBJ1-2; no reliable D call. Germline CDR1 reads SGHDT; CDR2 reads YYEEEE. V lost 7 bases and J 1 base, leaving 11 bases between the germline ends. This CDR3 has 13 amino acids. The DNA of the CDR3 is TGTGCCAGCTCTCCGACGTATAACTATGGCTACACCTTC. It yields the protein CASSPTYNYGYTF.

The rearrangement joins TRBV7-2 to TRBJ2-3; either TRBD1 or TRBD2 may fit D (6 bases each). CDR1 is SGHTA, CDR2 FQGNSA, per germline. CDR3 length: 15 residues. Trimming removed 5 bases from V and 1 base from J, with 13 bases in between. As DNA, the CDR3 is TGTGCCAGCAGCCTCAGAAGGGGGGGCACAGATACGCAGTATTTT. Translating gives CASSLRRGGTDTQYF.

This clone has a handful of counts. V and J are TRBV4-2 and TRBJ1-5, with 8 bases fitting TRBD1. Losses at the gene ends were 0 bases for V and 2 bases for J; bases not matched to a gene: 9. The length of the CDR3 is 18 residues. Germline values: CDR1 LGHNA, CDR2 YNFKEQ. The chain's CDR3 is CASSQEADRGVGNQPQHF. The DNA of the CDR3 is TGTGCCAGCAGCCAAGAGGCAGACAGGGGCGTCGGCAATCAGCCCCAGCATTTT.

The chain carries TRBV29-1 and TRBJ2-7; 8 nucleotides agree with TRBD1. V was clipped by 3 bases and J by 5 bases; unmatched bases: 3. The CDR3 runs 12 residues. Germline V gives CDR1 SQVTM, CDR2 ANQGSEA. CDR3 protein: CSVDGQGHEQYF. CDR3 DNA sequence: TGCAGCGTTGATGGACAGGGCCACGAGCAGTACTTC.

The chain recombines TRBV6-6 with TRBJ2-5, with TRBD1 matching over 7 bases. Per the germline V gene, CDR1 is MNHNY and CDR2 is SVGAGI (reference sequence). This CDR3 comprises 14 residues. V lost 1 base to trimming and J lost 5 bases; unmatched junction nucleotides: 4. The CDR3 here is CASSYLTGSETQYF. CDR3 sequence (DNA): TGTGCCAGCAGTTACTTGACAGGGAGCGAGACCCAGTACTTC.

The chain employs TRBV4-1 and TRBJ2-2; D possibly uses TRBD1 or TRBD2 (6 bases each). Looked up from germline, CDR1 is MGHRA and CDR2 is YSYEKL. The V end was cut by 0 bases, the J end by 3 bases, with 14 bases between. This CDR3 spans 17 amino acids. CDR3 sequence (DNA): TGCGCCAGCAGCCAAGAAAGCCGGGGGCCCTACACCGGGGAGCTGTTTTTT. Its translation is CASSQESRGPYTGELFF.